Included here is one TCR beta chain sequence, with context. Its target antigen remains unknown. Per-nucleotide qualities are absent, and no much larger clonotype sits a single base away. The entry originates in a study of Ad26.COV2.S vaccination and SARS-CoV-2 variants listed by TCRdb under 2021. For context, the study as a whole: Vaccine-arm donors were drawn from COV1001, a multicentre, randomized, double-blind, placebo-controlled phase I-IIa trial of Ad26.COV2.S in healthy adults. Ad26.COV2.S was administered intramuscularly at a dose of 5x10^10 or 1x10^11 viral particles, either as one shot or as two shots given 56 days apart. Participants in the trial were split at random into five groups of five each, receiving low-dose or high-dose Ad26.COV2.S once or twice, or else placebo on both occasions. Blinding of investigators to trial group allocation was maintained during experiments and outcome assessment. TCRbeta repertoire sequencing was used to assess the specificity and breadth of SARS-CoV-2-reactive T cell receptors after Ad26.COV2.S vaccination. The TCR-sequenced set comprised approximately 32 samples: approximately 20 Ad26.COV2.S vaccine recipients, 5 placebo recipients and 8 SARS-CoV-2 convalescent individuals. The investigation overall reported the following: The authors noted that total T cell responses may have been underestimated by the TCR breadth and depth analyses. After vaccination, substantial breadth of spike-specific CD8+ and CD4+ T cell responses was reported. Vaccine and placebo recipients had similar non-spike TCR breadth, a finding consistent with the vaccine containing only spike. Ad26.COV2.S recipients had higher spike-specific TCR breadth than placebo recipients (P = 0.0014). The study lacked the statistical power to compare responses across vaccine doses or regimens.

Sample treatment or condition, as interpreted from the label and publication: some 20 received Ad26.COV2.S at low or high dose, single or two shots; roughly 5 received placebo; per-sample allocation not given. Repertoires of vaccine and placebo recipients were sequenced from samples collected on day 63 after the first injection. In Cohort 1b, about two dozen adults aged 18-55 years were enrolled at a single site in Boston, USA, between 29 July and 7 August 2020. Ad26.COV2.S consisted of a replication-incompetent adenovirus type 26 vector by which a prefusion-stabilized SARS-CoV-2 spike protein from the original Wuhan strain was expressed. Its CDR3 holds 15 amino acids, cysteine through phenylalanine. The CDR3 DNA has 45 bases and is translated from base 1. V is trimmed back by 0 bases and J by 5 bases, and the junction contains 6 bases that no gene match accounts for. From a lookup of the germline V gene, CDR1 and CDR2 are SGDLS and YYNGEE.

TCRbeta CDR3 regions were sequenced with the immunoSEQ Assay. After extraction, genomic DNA underwent amplification by bias-controlled multiplex PCR, followed by high-throughput sequencing. As for how the authors treated the data: Collapsing and filtering of sequences were performed to quantify the absolute abundance of each unique TCRbeta CDR3 region. T cell fraction was estimated by normalizing TCRbeta template counts to usable DNA, with usable DNA measured through amplification of reference genes found in all nucleated cells. Repertoire TCRs were annotated as SARS-CoV-2-specific when V gene, CDR3 amino acid sequence and J gene were exactly matched to a known reactive TCR set. The reference SARS-CoV-2 TCR set was obtained from MIRA and was filtered for enrichment in COVID-19-positive ImmuneCODE repertoires, whereby public or cross-reactive TCRs were removed. Using the MIRA antigens, annotated TCRs were further analysed by specific ORF or by position within an ORF. Depth was the summed frequency of annotated unique rearrangements, while breadth was defined as annotated unique rearrangements over total unique productive rearrangements. TCR breadth was compared between groups using two-sided Wilcoxon rank-sum tests. TCRdb's version of the immuneACCESS table is confined to in-frame rearrangements and falls short of the full clone set. An unresolved V gene accounts for under half of the shortfall where checked; the remainder is of unknown origin. V and J calls and clone size come straight from that table; D and trimming were deduced from the DNA. The sample contains 380,000 or so clones, 83% of them found a single time. The biggest ten clones account for about 8% of the sample.

This receptor was obtained from a person between 18 and 65 years old who received the Ad26.COV2.S COVID-19 vaccine or a placebo. Specimen: peripheral blood, collected in a trial of Ad26.COV2.S vaccine versus placebo. Recombination joined TRBV9 with TRBJ2-7; 9 of the junction bases match TRBD1. The CDR3 is CASSVGRRTGDEQYF. The base sequence is TGTGCCAGCAGCGTAGGAAGGCGGACAGGGGACGAGCAGTACTTC. This CDR3, with the reference TRBV9 and TRBJ2-7 proteins standing in past its ends, gives the full variable domain DSGVTQTPKHLITATGQRVTLRCSPRSGDLSVYWYQQSLDQGLQFLIQYYNGEERAKGNILERFSAQQFPDLHSELNLSSLELGDSALYFCASSVGRRTGDEQYFGPGTRLTVT.